The T cell receptor (beta chain) under discussion was sequenced for a study of T cells after yellow fever vaccination. This CDR3 comprises 12 residues. V dropped 10 bases and J dropped 0 bases, with 9 bases sitting between them. Germline lookup yields CDR1 MNHNY and CDR2 SVGAGI (reference sequence). Using its own MiXCR run on the 5' RACE reads, TCRdb lists one record per CDR3 protein. The sample consists of 620,000 or so distinct CDR3 sequences, roughly 12% of them appearing once. This clonotype has ten or more counts. Its target is unknown. Notes on the study in general: The appearance of a small share of clonotypes in both CD4 and CD8 compartments was observed.

V is TRBV6-6 and J is TRBJ1-1; D gene uncertain. The source material was PBMCs, sampled on the day of the yellow fever booster vaccination. This clonotype was obtained from a man aged 25 to 45 who received the YFV17D yellow fever vaccine. The CDR3 here is CATSQLNTEAFF. The CDR3 bases are TGTGCCACCTCTCAGTTGAACACTGAAGCTTTCTTT.